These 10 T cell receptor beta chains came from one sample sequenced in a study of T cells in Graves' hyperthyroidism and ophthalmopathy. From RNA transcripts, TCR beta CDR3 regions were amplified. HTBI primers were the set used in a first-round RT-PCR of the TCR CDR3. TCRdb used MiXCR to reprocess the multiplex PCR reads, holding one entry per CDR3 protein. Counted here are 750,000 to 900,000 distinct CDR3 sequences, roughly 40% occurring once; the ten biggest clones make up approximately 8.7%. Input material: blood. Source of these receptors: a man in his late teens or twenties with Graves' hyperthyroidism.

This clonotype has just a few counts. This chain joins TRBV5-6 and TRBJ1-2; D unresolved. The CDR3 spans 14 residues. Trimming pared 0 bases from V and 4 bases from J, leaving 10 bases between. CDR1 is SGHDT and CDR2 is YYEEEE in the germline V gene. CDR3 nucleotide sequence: TGTGCCAGCAGCTTGGCAGATGACCGCTATGGCTACACCTTC. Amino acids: CASSLADDRYGYTF. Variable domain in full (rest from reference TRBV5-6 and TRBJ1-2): DAGVTQSPTHLIKTRGQQVTLRCSPKSGHDTVSWYQQALGQGPQFIFQYYEEEERQRGNFPDRFSGHQFPNYSSELNVNALLLGDSALYLCASSLADDRYGYTFGSGTRLTVV.

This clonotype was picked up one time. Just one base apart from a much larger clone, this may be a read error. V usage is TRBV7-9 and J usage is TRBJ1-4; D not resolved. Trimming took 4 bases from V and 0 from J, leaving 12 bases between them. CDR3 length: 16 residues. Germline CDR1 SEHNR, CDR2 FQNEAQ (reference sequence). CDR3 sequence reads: CASSSFAGATNEKLFF. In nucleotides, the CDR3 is TGTGCCAGCAGCTCCTTCGCTGGGGCAACTAATGAAAAACTGTTTTTT.

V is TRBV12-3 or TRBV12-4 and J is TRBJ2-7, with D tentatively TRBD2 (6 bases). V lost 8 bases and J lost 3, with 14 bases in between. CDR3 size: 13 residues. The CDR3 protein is CASGGLSYYEQYF. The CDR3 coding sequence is TGTGCCAGCGGGGGACTGAGCTACTACGAGCAGTACTTC.

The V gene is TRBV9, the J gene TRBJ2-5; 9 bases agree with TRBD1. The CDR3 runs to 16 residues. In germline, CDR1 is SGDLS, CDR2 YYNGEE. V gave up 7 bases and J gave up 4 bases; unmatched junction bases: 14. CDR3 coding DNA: TGTGCCAGCTCACCACGGCCGGGACAGGGAGGAGAGACCCAGTACTTC. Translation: CASSPRPGQGGETQYF.

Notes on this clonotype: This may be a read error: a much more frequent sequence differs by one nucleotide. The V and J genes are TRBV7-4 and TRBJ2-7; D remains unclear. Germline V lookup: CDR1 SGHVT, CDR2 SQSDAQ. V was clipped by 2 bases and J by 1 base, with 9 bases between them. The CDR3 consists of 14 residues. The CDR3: CASSLWELSYEQYF. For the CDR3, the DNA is TGTGCCAGCAGCTTATGGGAACTATCCTACGAGCAGTACTTC.

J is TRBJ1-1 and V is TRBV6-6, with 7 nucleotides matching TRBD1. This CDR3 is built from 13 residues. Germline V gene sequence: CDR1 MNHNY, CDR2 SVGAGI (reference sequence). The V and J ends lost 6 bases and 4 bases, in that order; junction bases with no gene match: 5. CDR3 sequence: CASSDGTVTEAFF. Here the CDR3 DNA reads TGTGCCAGCAGCGACGGGACAGTCACTGAAGCTTTCTTT.

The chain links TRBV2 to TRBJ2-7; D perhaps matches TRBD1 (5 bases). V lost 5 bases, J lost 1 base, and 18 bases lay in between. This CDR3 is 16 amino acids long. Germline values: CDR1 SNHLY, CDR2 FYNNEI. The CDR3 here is CASSYSTVGQSYEQYF. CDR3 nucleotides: TGTGCCAGCAGTTACTCGACAGTAGGGCAATCCTACGAGCAGTACTTC.

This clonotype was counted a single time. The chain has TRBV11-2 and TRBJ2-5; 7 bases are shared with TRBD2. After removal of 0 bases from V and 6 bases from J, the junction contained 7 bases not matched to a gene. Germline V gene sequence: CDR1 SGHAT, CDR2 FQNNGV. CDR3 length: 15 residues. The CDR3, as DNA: TGTGCCAGCAGCTTAGAAGGGACTACGGGGCAGACCCAGTACTTC. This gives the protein CASSLEGTTGQTQYF.

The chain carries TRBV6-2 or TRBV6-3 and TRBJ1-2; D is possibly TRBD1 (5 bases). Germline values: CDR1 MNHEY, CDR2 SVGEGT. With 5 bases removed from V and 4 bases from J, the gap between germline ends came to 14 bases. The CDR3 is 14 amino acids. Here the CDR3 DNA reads TGTGCCAGCAGTGCGGGGCGTACTATCTATGGCTACACCTTC. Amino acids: CASSAGRTIYGYTF.

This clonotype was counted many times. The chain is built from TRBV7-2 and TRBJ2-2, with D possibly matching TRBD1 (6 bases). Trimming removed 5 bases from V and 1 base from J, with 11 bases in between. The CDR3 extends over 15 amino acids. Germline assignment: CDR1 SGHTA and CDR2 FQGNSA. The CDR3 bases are TGTGCCAGCAGCGCCTACAGGGAGAACACCGGGGAGCTGTTTTTT. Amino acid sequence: CASSAYRENTGELFF.